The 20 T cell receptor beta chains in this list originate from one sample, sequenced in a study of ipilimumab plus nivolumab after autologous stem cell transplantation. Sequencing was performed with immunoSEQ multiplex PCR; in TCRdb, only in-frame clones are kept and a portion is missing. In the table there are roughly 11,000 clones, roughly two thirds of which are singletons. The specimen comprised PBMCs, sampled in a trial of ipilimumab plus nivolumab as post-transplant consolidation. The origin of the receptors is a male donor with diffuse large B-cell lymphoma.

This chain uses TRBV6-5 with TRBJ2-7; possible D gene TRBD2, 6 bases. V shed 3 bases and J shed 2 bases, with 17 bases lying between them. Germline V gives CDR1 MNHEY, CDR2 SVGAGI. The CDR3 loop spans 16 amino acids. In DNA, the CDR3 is TGTGCCAGCAGTTATGGGTGGAGGGCGGGCCCCTACGAGCAGTACTTC. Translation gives CASSYGWRAGPYEQYF.

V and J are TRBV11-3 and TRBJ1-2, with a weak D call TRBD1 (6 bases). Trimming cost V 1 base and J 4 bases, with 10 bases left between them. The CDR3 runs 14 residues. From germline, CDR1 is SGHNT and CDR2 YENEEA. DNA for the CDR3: TGTGCCAGCAGCTTAGTCGCGACAGGCTATGGCTACACCTTC. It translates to CASSLVATGYGYTF.

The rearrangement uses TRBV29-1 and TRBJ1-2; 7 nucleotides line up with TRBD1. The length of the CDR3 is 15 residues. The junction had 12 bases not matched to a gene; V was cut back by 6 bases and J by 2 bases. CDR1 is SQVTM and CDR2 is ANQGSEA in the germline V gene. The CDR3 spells CSVDSGTELNYGYTF. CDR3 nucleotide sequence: TGCAGCGTGGACAGCGGGACAGAGTTAAACTATGGCTACACCTTC.

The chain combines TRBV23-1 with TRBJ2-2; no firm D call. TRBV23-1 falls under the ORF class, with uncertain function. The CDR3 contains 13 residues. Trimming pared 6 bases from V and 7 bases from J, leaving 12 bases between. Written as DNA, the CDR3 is TGCGCCAGCAGCCATGATCACCGCGGGGAGCTGTTTTTT. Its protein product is CASSHDHRGELFF.

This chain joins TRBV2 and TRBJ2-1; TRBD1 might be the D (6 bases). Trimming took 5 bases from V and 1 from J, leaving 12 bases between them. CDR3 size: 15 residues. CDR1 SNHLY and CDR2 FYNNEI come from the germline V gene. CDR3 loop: CASSPYRVSYNEQFF. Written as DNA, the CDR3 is TGTGCCAGCAGTCCATACAGGGTTTCCTACAATGAGCAGTTCTTC. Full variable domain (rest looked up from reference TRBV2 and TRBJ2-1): EPEVTQTPSHQVTQMGQEVILRCVPISNHLYFYWYRQILGQKVEFLVSFYNNEISEKSEIFDDQFSVERPDGSNFTLKIRSTKLEDSAMYFCASSPYRVSYNEQFFGPGTRLTVL.

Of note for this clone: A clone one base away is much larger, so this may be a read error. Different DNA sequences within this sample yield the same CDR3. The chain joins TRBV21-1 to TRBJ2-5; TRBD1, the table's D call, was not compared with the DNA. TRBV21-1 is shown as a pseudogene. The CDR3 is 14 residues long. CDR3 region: CASLPQGAQETQYF. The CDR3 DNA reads TGTGCCAGCCTCCCCCAGGGGGCCCAAGAGACTCAGTACTTC.

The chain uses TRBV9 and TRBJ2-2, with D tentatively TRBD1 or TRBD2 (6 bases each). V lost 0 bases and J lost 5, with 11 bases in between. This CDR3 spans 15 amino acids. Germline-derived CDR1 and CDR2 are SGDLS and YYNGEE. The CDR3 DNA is TGTGCCAGCAGCGTAGACGGGGGCGGGACCGGGGAGCTGTTTTTT. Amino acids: CASSVDGGGTGELFF.

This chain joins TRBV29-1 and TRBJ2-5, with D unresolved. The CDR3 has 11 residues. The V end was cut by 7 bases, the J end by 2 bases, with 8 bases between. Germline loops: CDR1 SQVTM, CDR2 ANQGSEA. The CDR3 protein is CSGAVQETQYF. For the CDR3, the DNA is TGCAGCGGGGCCGTTCAAGAGACCCAGTACTTC.

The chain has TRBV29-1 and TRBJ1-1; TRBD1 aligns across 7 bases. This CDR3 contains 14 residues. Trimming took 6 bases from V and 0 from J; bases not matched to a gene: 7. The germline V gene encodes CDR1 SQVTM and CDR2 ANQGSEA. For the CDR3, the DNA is TGCAGCGTCGCTTTAGGGGGCCTGAACACTGAAGCTTTCTTT. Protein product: CSVALGGLNTEAFF.

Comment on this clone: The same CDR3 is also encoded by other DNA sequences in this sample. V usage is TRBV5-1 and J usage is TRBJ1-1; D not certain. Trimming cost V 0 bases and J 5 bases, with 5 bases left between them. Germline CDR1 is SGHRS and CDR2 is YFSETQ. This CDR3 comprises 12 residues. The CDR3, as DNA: TGCGCCAGCAGCTTGGAAGGAACTGAAGCTTTCTTT. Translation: CASSLEGTEAFF.

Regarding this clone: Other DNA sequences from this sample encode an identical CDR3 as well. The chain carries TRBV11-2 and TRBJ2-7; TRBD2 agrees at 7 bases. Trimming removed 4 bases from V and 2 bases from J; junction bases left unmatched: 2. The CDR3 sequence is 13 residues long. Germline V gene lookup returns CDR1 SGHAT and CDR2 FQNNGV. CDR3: CASSSGLAYEQYF. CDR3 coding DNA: TGTGCCAGCAGCTCAGGACTAGCCTACGAGCAGTACTTC.

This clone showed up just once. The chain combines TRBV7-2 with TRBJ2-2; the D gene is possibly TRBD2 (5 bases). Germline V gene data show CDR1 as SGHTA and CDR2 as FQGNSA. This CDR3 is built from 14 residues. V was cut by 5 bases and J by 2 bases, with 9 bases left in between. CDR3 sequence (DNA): TGTGCCAGCAGCAAAACGGGAAACACCGGGGAGCTGTTTTTT. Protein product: CASSKTGNTGELFF.

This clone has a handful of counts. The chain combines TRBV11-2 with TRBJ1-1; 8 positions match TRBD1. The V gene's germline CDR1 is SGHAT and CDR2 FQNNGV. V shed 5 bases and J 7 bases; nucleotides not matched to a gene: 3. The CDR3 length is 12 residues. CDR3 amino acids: CASSTDRGEAFF. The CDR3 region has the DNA TGTGCCAGCAGCACAGACAGGGGTGAAGCTTTCTTT.

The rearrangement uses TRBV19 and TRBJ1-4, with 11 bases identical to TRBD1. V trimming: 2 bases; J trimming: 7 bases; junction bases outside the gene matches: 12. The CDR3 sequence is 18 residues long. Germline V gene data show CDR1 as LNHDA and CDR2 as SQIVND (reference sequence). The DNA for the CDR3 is TGTGCCAGTAGTATATTCGGACAGGGGGCGCGGGGGGCTGAAAAACTGTTTTTT. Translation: CASSIFGQGARGAEKLFF.

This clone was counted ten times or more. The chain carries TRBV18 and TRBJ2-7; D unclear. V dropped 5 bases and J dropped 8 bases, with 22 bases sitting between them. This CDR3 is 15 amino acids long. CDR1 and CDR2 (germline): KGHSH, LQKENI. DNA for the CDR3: TGTGCCAGCTCATCCGACAAACCTCCCCTTGGGCAGCAGTACTTC. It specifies CASSSDKPPLGQQYF.

The CDR3 protein is CASSLEFQAYGYTF. In nucleotides, the CDR3 is TGTGCCAGCAGCTTAGAATTCCAGGCCTATGGCTACACCTTC. The chain uses TRBV7-9 and TRBJ1-2, with no clear D. CDR1 is SEHNR and CDR2 is FQNEAQ in the germline V gene (reference sequence). The CDR3 totals 14 residues. Between the trimmed V and J ends, which lost 1 base and 4 bases, there was a span of 10 bases.

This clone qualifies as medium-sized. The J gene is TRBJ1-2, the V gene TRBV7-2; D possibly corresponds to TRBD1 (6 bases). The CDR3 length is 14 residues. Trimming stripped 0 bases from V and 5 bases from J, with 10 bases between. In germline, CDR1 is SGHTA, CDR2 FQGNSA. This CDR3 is CASSLAGARYGYTF. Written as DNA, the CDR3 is TGTGCCAGCAGCTTAGCGGGGGCCCGGTATGGCTACACCTTC.

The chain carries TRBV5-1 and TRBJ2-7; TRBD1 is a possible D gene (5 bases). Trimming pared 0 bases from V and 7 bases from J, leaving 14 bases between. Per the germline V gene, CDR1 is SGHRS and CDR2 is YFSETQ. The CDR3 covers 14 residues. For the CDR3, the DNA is TGCGCCAGCAGCTTGGACCAGGGCCCTTGGGAGCAGTACTTC. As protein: CASSLDQGPWEQYF.

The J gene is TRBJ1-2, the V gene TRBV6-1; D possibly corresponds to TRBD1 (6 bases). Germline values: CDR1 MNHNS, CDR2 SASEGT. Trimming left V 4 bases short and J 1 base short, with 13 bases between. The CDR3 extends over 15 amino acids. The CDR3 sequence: CASSARDKINYGYTF. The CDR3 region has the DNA TGTGCCAGCAGTGCGCGGGACAAGATTAACTATGGCTACACCTTC.

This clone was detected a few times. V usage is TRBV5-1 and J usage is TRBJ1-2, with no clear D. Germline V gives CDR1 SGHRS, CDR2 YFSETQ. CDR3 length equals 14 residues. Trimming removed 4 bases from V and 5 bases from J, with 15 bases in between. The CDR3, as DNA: TGCGCCAGCAGCCTAGGGCCTACAATATATGGCTACACCTTC. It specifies CASSLGPTIYGYTF.